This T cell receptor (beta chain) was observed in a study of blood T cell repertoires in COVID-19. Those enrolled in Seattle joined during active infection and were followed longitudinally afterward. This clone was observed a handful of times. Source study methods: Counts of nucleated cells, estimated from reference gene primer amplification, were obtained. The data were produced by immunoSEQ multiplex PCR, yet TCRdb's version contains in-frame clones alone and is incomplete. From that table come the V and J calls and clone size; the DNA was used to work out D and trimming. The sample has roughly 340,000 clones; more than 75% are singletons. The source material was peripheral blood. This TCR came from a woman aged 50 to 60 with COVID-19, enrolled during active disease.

CDR3 in amino acids: CASSLHTGSGNTIYF. The CDR3 DNA reads as TGTGCCAGCAGTTTACATACAGGCTCTGGAAACACCATATATTTT. The chain combines TRBV27 with TRBJ1-3; perhaps TRBD1 as D (5 bases). V lost 2 bases and J 0 bases, leaving 8 bases between the germline ends. The CDR3 runs 15 residues. Germline values: CDR1 MNHEY, CDR2 SMNVEV (reference sequence).